The T cell receptor (beta chain) under discussion was sequenced for a study of control samples from healthy donors and cancer patients. Here immunoSEQ multiplex PCR was the method, and the copy in TCRdb shows in-frame clones only, minus some. Of approximately 170,000 clones in the sample, about 90% were seen once. This sequence originates from a woman aged 25 to 39 in good health. The sequenced sample was blood.

Here the CDR3 reads CASSLAVSGGEQYF. In nucleotides, the CDR3 is TGTGCCAGCAGCTTGGCCGTGAGTGGGGGCGAGCAGTACTTC. This sequence joins TRBV5-4 and TRBJ2-7, with D perhaps assigned TRBD1 or TRBD2 (5 bases each). Germline V gene lookup returns CDR1 SGHNT and CDR2 YYREEE (reference sequence). Trimming shortened V by 0 bases and J by 6 bases, and 13 bases separated the two germline ends. This CDR3 spans 14 amino acids.